The TCR beta chain described here comes from a study of regulatory T cells in long-lasting Graves disease. Findings and limits, study-wide: The work looked only at peripheral blood and did not look at thyroid tissue.

Germline trimming cut 1 base from V and 3 bases from J; bases unmatched to any gene: 7. The V gene's germline CDR1 is MNHEY and CDR2 SVGAGI. The CDR3 loop spans 19 amino acids. Arm-PCR of CDR3 regions and iRepertoire HTBI primers were the basis on which TCR beta libraries were built. TCRdb reprocessed the multiplex PCR reads with MiXCR, giving one entry per CDR3 protein. The sample has around 460,000 distinct CDR3 sequences, approximately 21% seen once. Remarks on this clonotype: Its antigen remains unknown.

The sample's time point: persistent/refractory GD, antithyroid drugs over 5 years with positive TRAb. After RNA was extracted from PBMCs, the TCR library was made from it. The chain is built from TRBV6-5 and TRBJ2-3, with TRBD2 identical over 16 bases. The source is a female donor with Graves disease. Source: peripheral blood mononuclear cells (PBMCs), taken when the disease was refractory, from a patient treated with antithyroid drugs. For the CDR3, the DNA is TGTGCCAGCAGTTACTGGGGACTAGCGGGAGGGCAGGGAACAGATACGCAGTATTTT. Translating gives CASSYWGLAGGQGTDTQYF.